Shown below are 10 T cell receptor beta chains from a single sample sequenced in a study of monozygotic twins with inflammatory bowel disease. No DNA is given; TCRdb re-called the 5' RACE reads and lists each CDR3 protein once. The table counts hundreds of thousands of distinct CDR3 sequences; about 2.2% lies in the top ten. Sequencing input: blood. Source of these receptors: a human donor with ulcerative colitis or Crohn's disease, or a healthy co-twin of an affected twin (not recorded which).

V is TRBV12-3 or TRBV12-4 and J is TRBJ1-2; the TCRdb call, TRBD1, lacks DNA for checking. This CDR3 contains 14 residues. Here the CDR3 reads CASSLAGDPYGYTF.

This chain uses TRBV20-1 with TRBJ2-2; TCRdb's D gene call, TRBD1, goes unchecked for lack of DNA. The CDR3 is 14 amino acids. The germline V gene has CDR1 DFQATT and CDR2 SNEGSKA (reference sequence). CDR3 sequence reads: CSAREIRDTGELFF.

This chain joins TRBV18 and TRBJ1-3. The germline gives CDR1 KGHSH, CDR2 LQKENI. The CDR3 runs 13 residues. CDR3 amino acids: CASSPVTQNTIYF. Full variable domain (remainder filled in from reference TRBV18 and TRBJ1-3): NAGVMQNPRHLVRRRGQEARLRCSPMKGHSHVYWYRQLPEEGLKFMVYLQKENIIDESGMPKERFSAEFPKEGPSILRIQQVVRGDSAAYFCASSPVTQNTIYFGEGSWLTVV.

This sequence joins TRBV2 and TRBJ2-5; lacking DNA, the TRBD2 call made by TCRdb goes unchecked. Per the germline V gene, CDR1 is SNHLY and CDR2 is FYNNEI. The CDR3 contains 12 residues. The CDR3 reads CATKRPEGTQYF.

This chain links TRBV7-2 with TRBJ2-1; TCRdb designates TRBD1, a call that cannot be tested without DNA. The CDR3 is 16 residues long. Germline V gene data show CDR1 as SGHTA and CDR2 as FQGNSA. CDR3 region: CASSPGGDRLYNEQFF.

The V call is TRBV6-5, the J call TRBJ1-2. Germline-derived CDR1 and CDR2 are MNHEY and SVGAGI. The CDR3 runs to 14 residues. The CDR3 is CASSLSTANYGYTF.

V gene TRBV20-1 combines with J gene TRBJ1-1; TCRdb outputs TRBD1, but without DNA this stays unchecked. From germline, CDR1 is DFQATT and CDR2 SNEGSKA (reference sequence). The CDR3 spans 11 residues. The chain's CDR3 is CSARGGTEAFF.

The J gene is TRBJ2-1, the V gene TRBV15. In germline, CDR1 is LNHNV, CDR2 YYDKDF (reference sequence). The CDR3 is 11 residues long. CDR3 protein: CATSRGAEQFF. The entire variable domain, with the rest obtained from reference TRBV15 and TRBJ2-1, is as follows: DAMVIQNPRYQVTQFGKPVTLSCSQTLNHNVMYWYQQKSSQAPKLLFHYYDKDFNNEADTPDNFQSRRPNTSFCFLDIRSPGLGDTAMYLCATSRGAEQFFGPGTRLTVL.

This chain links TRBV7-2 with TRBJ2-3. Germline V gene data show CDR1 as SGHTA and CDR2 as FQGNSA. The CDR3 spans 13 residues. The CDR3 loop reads CASSNLFGDTQYF.

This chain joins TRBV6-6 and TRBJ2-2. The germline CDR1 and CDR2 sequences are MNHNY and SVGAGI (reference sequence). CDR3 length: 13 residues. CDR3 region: CASDSMNTGELFF.